This T cell receptor (beta chain) appears in the sequencing data of a study of T-cell reconstitution after alpha-beta-depleted transplantation in children. Preparation of the TCRbeta library used unique molecular identifiers. One entry per CDR3 protein results from TCRdb running MiXCR on the PCR reads. The profile shows about 270,000 distinct CDR3 sequences, 9.9% of them singletons. V trimming: 3 bases; J trimming: 3 bases; junction bases outside the gene matches: 6. The CDR3 is 15 residues long. CDR1 and CDR2 from the germline V gene are DFQATT and SNEGSKA (reference sequence). Notes on this clonotype: Possible read error: a much larger clone is one base away.

The sequences come from PBMCs from the stem cell graft donor, collected from the stem cell graft. The chain combines TRBV20-1 with TRBJ2-5; the match to TRBD2 covers 11 bases. This sequence originates from a human donor who donated a stem cell graft to a child with SCID. The CDR3 spells CSASLAGGTKETQYF. CDR3 bases: TGCAGTGCTAGCCTAGCGGGGGGAACCAAAGAGACCCAGTACTTC.